The sequence of this T cell receptor beta chain was determined in a study of graft-versus-host responses after intestinal transplantation. Irradiated stimulators labeled with violet dye, around 200,000 in number, were plated with around 200,000 CFSE-labeled responders. Sequencing was performed with immunoSEQ multiplex PCR; in TCRdb, only in-frame clones are kept and a portion is missing. In the table there are about 14,000 clones, roughly two fifths of which are singletons. The study, taken as a whole, reports: Allografts of one patient group, those with graft-donor T cell macrochimerism, had high graft-versus-host to host-versus-graft clonal ratios.

This CDR3 has 14 amino acids. Germline V gene data show CDR1 as MNHNY and CDR2 as SVGAGI (reference sequence). With V trimmed by 2 bases and J by 4 bases, 3 bases remained unmatched. The chain joins TRBV6-6 to TRBJ2-5; TRBD2 matches at 8 bases. This TCR came from a human patient who received an intestinal transplant. The source was alloreactive CD8+ T cells from a mixed lymphocyte reaction culture, collected before intestinal transplant. Described subset: CFSE-low proliferating T cells sorted from roughly six-day pre-transplant mixed lymphocyte reaction (GvH or HvG direction). CDR3 bases: TGTGCCAGCAGTTACGGGACTAGTGGAGAGACCCAGTACTTC. It encodes CASSYGTSGETQYF.